Shown below are 9 T cell receptor beta chains from a single sample sequenced in a study of T cell changes during pregnancy in multiple sclerosis. This table comes from immunoSEQ multiplex PCR, and its TCRdb copy is limited to in-frame clones, with some not included. This table holds 35,000 to 50,000 clones, around 90% found once. The sequences come from CD4+ T cells from peripheral blood mononuclear cells, collected in the second trimester of pregnancy. The source is a female donor with multiple sclerosis, enrolled in a pregnancy study.

This chain connects TRBV13 to TRBJ2-7; 9 nucleotides match TRBD1. J gave up 3 bases and V 0 bases, and 3 bases lay outside the gene matches. This CDR3 spans 15 amino acids. The germline gives CDR1 PRHDT, CDR2 FYEKMQ (reference sequence). The CDR3 region has the DNA TGTGCCAGCAGCTTAGGGAGGACAGGGGTCTACGAGCAGTACTTC. It yields the protein CASSLGRTGVYEQYF.

The chain recombines TRBV4-1 with TRBJ2-7, with 7 bases matching TRBD2. The CDR3 consists of 16 residues. Trimming at V came to 1 base and at J to 6 bases, leaving 12 bases not matched to a gene. Germline V gene sequence: CDR1 MGHRA, CDR2 YSYEKL. The CDR3 reads CASSQGSGGLVAEQYF. CDR3 coding DNA: TGCGCCAGCAGCCAAGGATCGGGAGGACTAGTTGCCGAGCAGTACTTC.

V is TRBV7-8 and J is TRBJ2-7; D is undetermined. The CDR3 consists of 14 residues. Looked up from germline, CDR1 is SGHVS and CDR2 is FQNEAQ. Between the trimmed V and J ends, which lost 1 base and 2 bases, there was a span of 9 bases. The CDR3 spells CASSLGSQTYEQYF. Written as DNA, the CDR3 is TGTGCCAGCAGCTTAGGATCTCAGACCTACGAGCAGTACTTC. The variable domain in full, with the rest retrieved from reference TRBV7-8 and TRBJ2-7, is GAGVSQSPRYKVAKRGQDVALRCDPISGHVSLFWYQQALGQGPEFLTYFQNEAQLDKSGLPSDRFFAERPEGSVSTLKIQRTQQEDSAVYLCASSLGSQTYEQYFGPGTRLTVT.

The chain is built from TRBV5-1 and TRBJ1-1, with a weak D call TRBD1 (5 bases). Germline CDR1 and CDR2: SGHRS and YFSETQ. The length of the CDR3 is 14 residues. Trimming stripped 1 base from V and 1 base from J, with 8 bases between. For the CDR3, the DNA is TGCGCCAGCAGCTTGAACACAGGGAACACTGAAGCTTTCTTT. It encodes CASSLNTGNTEAFF.

The chain links TRBV29-1 to TRBJ2-5, with D possibly matching TRBD1 (5 bases). V dropped 3 bases and J dropped 6 bases, with 8 bases sitting between them. Germline-derived CDR1 and CDR2 are SQVTM and ANQGSEA. The CDR3 is made up of 11 amino acids. The CDR3 sequence: CSVDRVQTQYF. DNA for the CDR3: TGCAGCGTTGACAGGGTACAGACCCAGTACTTC.

The chain joins TRBV10-3 to TRBJ2-3; D possibly corresponds to TRBD2 (6 bases). Germline V lookup: CDR1 ENHRY, CDR2 SYGVKD. This CDR3 has 14 residues. V was trimmed by 4 bases and J by 2 bases, leaving 10 bases between them. The CDR3 spells CAISAGLITDTQYF. The CDR3 region has the DNA TGTGCCATCAGTGCGGGACTGATCACAGATACGCAGTATTTT.

The chain carries TRBV19 and TRBJ2-2; D not resolved. The V end was cut by 3 bases, the J end by 0 bases, with 8 bases between. The CDR3 extends over 15 amino acids. Germline values: CDR1 LNHDA, CDR2 SQIVND (reference sequence). Here the CDR3 DNA reads TGTGCCAGTAGTATTCAGATAACGAACACCGGGGAGCTGTTTTTT. This gives the protein CASSIQITNTGELFF.

The chain employs TRBV2 and TRBJ2-2; D is possibly TRBD2 (7 bases). The CDR3 length is 14 residues. Germline-derived CDR1 and CDR2 are SNHLY and FYNNEI. V lost 8 bases and J lost 6, with 16 bases in between. The CDR3 spells CASAGDRRSGELFF. The CDR3 region has the DNA TGTGCCAGCGCGGGAGACAGGCGTTCCGGGGAGCTGTTTTTT.

The rearrangement uses TRBV7-8 and TRBJ2-3; D not certain. Trimming left V 2 bases short and J 0 bases short, with 3 bases between. Per the germline V gene, CDR1 is SGHVS and CDR2 is FQNEAQ. This CDR3 has 13 residues. The CDR3 coding sequence is TGTGCCAGCAGCTTATATAGCACAGATACGCAGTATTTT. Protein: CASSLYSTDTQYF. The full variable domain, with the rest looked up from reference TRBV7-8 and TRBJ2-3, is GAGVSQSPRYKVAKRGQDVALRCDPISGHVSLFWYQQALGQGPEFLTYFQNEAQLDKSGLPSDRFFAERPEGSVSTLKIQRTQQEDSAVYLCASSLYSTDTQYFGPGTRLTVL.